This T cell receptor (beta chain) was sequenced for a study of OX40 agonist ivuxolimab in advanced cancers. As for the study in general: Three patients responded partially, comprising one with hepatocellular carcinoma and two with cutaneous melanoma.

Findings and limits, study-wide: Partial responders receiving 0.1-3.0 mg/kg showed among the lowest clonal expansion. Certain nonresponders likewise exhibited a low normalized T-cell clonal expansion.

With baseline, cycle 4 day 1, and cycle 7 day 1 as timepoints, blood was sampled. In the case of this clone: Its antigen remains unidentified.

TCRdb's table, derived via immunoSEQ multiplex PCR, lists solely in-frame clones and lacks some. The sample lists under 25,000 clones; over 65% were seen once. Between the trimmed V and J ends, which lost 4 bases and 9 bases, there was a span of 13 bases. Germline assignment: CDR1 MNHNY and CDR2 SVGAGI (reference sequence). This CDR3 spans 13 amino acids. The sample in question was CD4+ or CD8+ T cells sorted from blood, obtained in a trial of the OX40 agonist ivuxolimab. The source is an adult with an advanced solid tumor such as melanoma, head and neck, liver or kidney cancer. The V call is TRBV6-6, the J call TRBJ1-5; D ambiguous. As DNA, the CDR3 is TGTGCCAGCAGTTCCCTTCCCGCGGCGCCCCAGCATTTT. Its translation: CASSSLPAAPQHF.